The entry below gives a single T cell receptor (beta chain) sequence along with its context. Its antigen is still unknown. This CDR3 has 13 residues. Trimming took 4 bases from V and 0 from J, leaving 3 bases between them. Germline values: CDR1 SGHDN, CDR2 FVKESK. The sample originates from a study of cytomegalovirus exposure and HLA in healthy donors. The PCR was carried out with 60 Vbeta primers and 13 Jbeta primers. Sequencing was performed with immunoSEQ multiplex PCR; in TCRdb, only in-frame clones are kept and a portion is missing. Counted here are over 100,000 clones, approximately 78% occurring once; the ten biggest clones make up roughly 7.8%. General observations from the study: Later on, analysis showed that most CMV-associated TCR beta chains appeared to be HLA-restricted. Information on immune exposure was restricted to one variable (CMV serostatus). For most TCR beta V segments, an earlier analysis put the productive rate at about 87% or about 30% of the time. According to the study, around 150 TCR beta chains were cytomegalovirus-associated.

The V call is TRBV14, the J call TRBJ1-4, with D unresolved. Sample: PBMCs. The sequence derives from a woman between 45 and 65 years old in good health and CMV-seropositive. CDR3 in DNA: TGTGCCAGCAGCCGCGCAACTAATGAAAAACTGTTTTTT. Amino acids: CASSRATNEKLFF.